These 10 T cell receptor beta chains were sequenced from one sample in a study of cytomegalovirus exposure and HLA in healthy donors. This PCR relied on a set of 60 Vbeta primers and 13 Jbeta primers. Sequenced by immunoSEQ multiplex PCR; TCRdb stores in-frame clones only, minus some. Among 150,000 to 200,000 clones listed, around four fifths were seen once. Sequenced input: PBMCs. All receptors derive from a boy aged 2 to 10 in good health and CMV-seronegative.

This sequence joins TRBV5-1 and TRBJ1-2; D gene unclear. Trimming cost V 5 bases and J 3 bases, with 8 bases left between them. The germline V gene has CDR1 SGHRS and CDR2 YFSETQ. The CDR3 contains 12 residues. Written as DNA, the CDR3 is TGCGCCAGCAGTTCTCAGGACTATGGCTACACCTTC. Its translation: CASSSQDYGYTF.

The chain joins TRBV4-1 to TRBJ2-1; possible D gene TRBD1, 5 bases. Trimming shortened V by 0 bases and J by 4 bases, and 19 bases separated the two germline ends. The CDR3 loop spans 18 amino acids. Germline V lookup: CDR1 MGHRA, CDR2 YSYEKL. The CDR3 nucleotides read TGCGCCAGCAGCCAAGATGAGCCTAGTACAGGTCTTTACAATGAGCAGTTCTTC. Residues: CASSQDEPSTGLYNEQFF.

This chain links TRBV7-2 with TRBJ2-5; TRBD2 matches at 10 bases. Germline-derived CDR1 and CDR2 are SGHTA and FQGNSA. The CDR3 length is 14 residues. V shed 3 bases and J 2 bases; nucleotides not matched to a gene: 0. CDR3 in DNA: TGTGCCAGCAGCTTTAGCGGGGGGCAAGAGACCCAGTACTTC. Translated, it gives CASSFSGGQETQYF.

V gene TRBV25-1 combines with J gene TRBJ2-1, with TRBD2 identical over 13 bases. This CDR3 has 14 residues. V was pared by 7 bases and J by 8 bases, with 5 bases of the junction left unmatched. Germline V lookup: CDR1 MGHDK, CDR2 SYGVNS. The CDR3 sequence is CASKGTSGTHEQFF. The CDR3 nucleotides are TGTGCCAGCAAAGGGACTAGCGGGACCCATGAGCAGTTCTTC. The whole variable domain, filled in from reference TRBV25-1 and TRBJ2-1, reads EADIYQTPRYLVIGTGKKITLECSQTMGHDKMYWYQQDPGMELHLIHYSYGVNSTEKGDLSSESTVSRIRTEHFPLTLESARPSHTSQYLCASKGTSGTHEQFFGPGTRLTVL.

The chain employs TRBV7-2 and TRBJ1-6; possible D gene TRBD1, 5 bases. Trimming shortened V by 0 bases and J by 11 bases, and 14 bases separated the two germline ends. Germline V gives CDR1 SGHTA, CDR2 FQGNSA. The CDR3 contains 15 residues. CDR3 coding DNA: TGTGCCAGCAGCTTAGCACCGGGACGGGAGACACCCCTCCACTTT. This sequence encodes CASSLAPGRETPLHF.

This clone was detected once. The chain recombines TRBV19 with TRBJ1-2; TRBD1 aligns across 7 bases. Trimming took 6 bases from V and 5 from J; bases not matched to a gene: 6. The CDR3 is 13 residues long. Germline-derived CDR1 and CDR2 are LNHDA and SQIVND (reference sequence). CDR3 coding DNA: TGTGCCAGTAGACTGAACAGGGGATATGGCTACACCTTC. This translates into CASRLNRGYGYTF. Complete variable domain (other parts from reference TRBV19 and TRBJ1-2): DGGITQSPKYLFRKEGQNVTLSCEQNLNHDAMYWYRQDPGQGLRLIYYSQIVNDFQKGDIAEGYSVSREKKESFPLTVTSAQKNPTAFYLCASRLNRGYGYTFGSGTRLTVV.

V is TRBV5-6 and J is TRBJ2-1; possible D gene TRBD1, 5 bases. Germline V gives CDR1 SGHDT, CDR2 YYEEEE. Trimming removed 3 bases from V and 7 bases from J, with 8 bases in between. This CDR3 comprises 12 residues. The CDR3 bases are TGTGCCAGCAGCTCCTGGACAAATGAGCAGTTCTTC. Its protein is CASSSWTNEQFF.

This chain uses TRBV6-5 with TRBJ1-1; D not resolved. This CDR3 is built from 15 residues. With 0 bases removed from V and 0 bases from J, the gap between germline ends came to 8 bases. Germline CDR1 is MNHEY and CDR2 is SVGAGI. The CDR3 is CASSYSGSMNTEAFF. DNA of the CDR3: TGTGCCAGCAGTTACTCGGGGAGCATGAACACTGAAGCTTTCTTT.

This chain uses TRBV6-1 with TRBJ1-6, with D hard to call. Germline loops: CDR1 MNHNS, CDR2 SASEGT. V shed 6 bases and J shed 0 bases, with 6 bases lying between them. There are 14 residues in the CDR3. The CDR3 loop is CASREDSYNSPLHF. The CDR3 DNA is TGTGCCAGCAGAGAGGACTCCTATAATTCACCCCTCCACTTT.

This sequence joins TRBV5-1 and TRBJ2-1; possible D gene TRBD2, 8 bases. Trimming removed 4 bases from V and 9 bases from J, with 23 bases in between. This CDR3 is built from 16 residues. Germline V gene data show CDR1 as SGHRS and CDR2 as YFSETQ. CDR3 bases: TGCGCCAGCAGCCCCAAGACGGGAGGGCACAGGGGTGAGCAGTTCTTC. Protein product: CASSPKTGGHRGEQFF.